This T cell receptor beta chain was recovered during a study of a mutant IDH1 vaccine in newly diagnosed glioma. A remark on this clone: Its antigen is unknown.

TCRdb's copy holds only in-frame clones and misses some; the assay was immunoSEQ multiplex PCR. The sample yields over 40,000 clones, roughly nine tenths seen once. This CDR3 comprises 14 residues. Time point here: week 35, safety follow-up. Mutant IDH1 20-mer peptide, at 300 ug, made up each vaccine dose, with topical imiquimod. The receptor was isolated from a man aged 40-49 years with glioma. Sequencing used PBMCs, obtained from a glioma patient whose treatment included an IDH1 peptide vaccine. The chain links TRBV21-1 to TRBJ1-6. TRBV21-1 is tagged as a pseudogene. The CDR3 here is CASSKRSGNSPLHF. CDR3 coding DNA: TGTGCCAGCAGCAAGCGTTCTGGGAATTCACCCCTCCACTTT.